One and the same sample provided the 27 T cell receptor beta chains below, sequenced in a study of shared clonotypes between healthy human individuals. Clones were sequenced by immunoSEQ multiplex PCR, and TCRdb holds only the in-frame ones, with some missing. The sample includes approximately 1,000,000 clones, approximately 80% of them seen just once. The source material was memory CD4+ T cells from PBMCs. Stated subset: CD45RA-negative fraction. Receptors were obtained from a man in his late teens or twenties in good health. Some clones in this sample may be carry-over from other donors' samples.

The chain couples TRBV6-1 to TRBJ1-5; D is unresolved. The length of the CDR3 is 15 residues. Trimming took off 7 bases at V and 0 bases at J, with 13 bases between the two ends. Germline V gene sequence: CDR1 MNHNS, CDR2 SASEGT. For the CDR3, the DNA is TGTGCCAGCAAAGGATACATCGATAGCAATCAGCCCCAGCATTTT. Translating it yields CASKGYIDSNQPQHF.

This clone came up once. The rearrangement links TRBV28 to TRBJ2-5; D is tentatively TRBD1 or TRBD2 (6 bases each). The V end was cut by 3 bases, the J end by 1 base, with 18 bases between. The CDR3 loop spans 17 amino acids. Germline CDR1 and CDR2: MDHEN and SYDVKM. CDR3 DNA sequence: TGTGCCAGCAGTTTGGATAAGGGGGAGGTACTCCAAGAGACCCAGTACTTC. It encodes CASSLDKGEVLQETQYF.

This chain joins TRBV2 and TRBJ1-2, with D possibly TRBD1 on 5 matching bases. CDR3 length: 14 amino acids. Germline CDR1 reads SNHLY; CDR2 reads FYNNEI. The V gene lost 7 bases and the J gene lost 0 bases, with 12 bases spanning the gap. CDR3 amino acids: CASIRGGPNYGYTF. The CDR3 bases are TGTGCCAGCATAAGGGGCGGCCCTAACTATGGCTACACCTTC.

The genes are TRBV7-9 and TRBJ2-7, with D possibly TRBD2 on 5 matching bases. CDR1 is SEHNR and CDR2 is FQNEAQ in the germline V gene (reference sequence). The CDR3 has 13 residues. Between the trimmed V and J ends, which lost 5 bases and 5 bases, there was a span of 13 bases. The CDR3 DNA sequence: TGTGCCAGCAGCGTATCCATCGGGGACGAGCAGTACTTC. The encoded protein is CASSVSIGDEQYF. The full variable domain, completed using reference TRBV7-9 and TRBJ2-7, is DTGVSQNPRHKITKRGQNVTFRCDPISEHNRLYWYRQTLGQGPEFLTYFQNEAQLEKSRLLSDRFSAERPKGSFSTLEIQRTEQGDSAMYLCASSVSIGDEQYFGPGTRLTVT.

The chain is built from TRBV7-2 and TRBJ1-2; tentative D call: TRBD1 (6 bases). This CDR3 is built from 12 residues. V was pared by 4 bases and J by 10 bases, with 13 bases between. CDR1 and CDR2 from the germline V gene are SGHTA and FQGNSA. This chain's CDR3 is CASSSRDTPYTF. The CDR3 region has the DNA TGTGCCAGCAGCTCCAGGGACACCCCCTACACCTTC.

This chain links TRBV7-1 with TRBJ1-1; no reliable D call. TRBV7-1 is identified as an open reading frame with a role that is uncertain. Trimming shortened V by 4 bases and J by 8 bases, and 14 bases separated the two germline ends. The CDR3 extends over 13 amino acids. DNA for the CDR3: TGTGCCAGCAGCTTACTGGTAAACCGGGAAGCTTTCTTT. Translating gives CASSLLVNREAFF.

The gene calls are TRBV7-9 and TRBJ2-5, with 10 positions matching TRBD1. CDR3 length: 13 amino acids. Trimming removed 10 bases from V and 3 bases from J; junction bases left unmatched: 5. Germline CDR1 SEHNR, CDR2 FQNEAQ (reference sequence). CDR3 sequence reads: CATRGTGEETQYF. The CDR3 bases are TGTGCCACCAGGGGGACAGGGGAAGAGACCCAGTACTTC.

The genes are TRBV7-3 and TRBJ2-5, with 7 bases that match TRBD1. After removal of 6 bases from V and 5 bases from J, the junction contained 6 bases not matched to a gene. The germline V gene encodes CDR1 SGHTA and CDR2 FQGTGA. This CDR3 is built from 13 residues. This CDR3 reads CASSRNRGETQYF. CDR3 DNA: TGTGCCAGCAGTCGAAACAGGGGCGAGACCCAGTACTTC.

J is TRBJ1-2 and V is TRBV4-2; maybe TRBD1 (6 bases). Germline CDR1 LGHNA, CDR2 YNFKEQ. CDR3 length equals 13 residues. Trimming removed 8 bases at V and 5 bases at J, with 15 bases between. CDR3 in amino acids: CASQRQGSYGYTF. The CDR3 nucleotides are TGTGCCAGCCAAAGGCAGGGGTCGTATGGCTACACCTTC.

A word on this clone: Within the sample, other DNA sequences also encode this same CDR3. The chain carries TRBV7-3 and TRBJ2-5; the D gene is possibly TRBD1 (5 bases). Trimming left V 3 bases short and J 1 base short, with 9 bases between. Germline CDR1 SGHTA, CDR2 FQGTGA. CDR3 size: 14 residues. CDR3 sequence reads: CASSLGRGQETQYF. CDR3 sequence (DNA): TGTGCCAGCAGCTTGGGAAGGGGCCAAGAGACCCAGTACTTC.

Details on this clone: A much larger clone sits a single nucleotide away, making a read error possible. Other DNA variants within this sample encode the same CDR3. The chain carries TRBV7-2 and TRBJ2-3; TRBD2 matches 8 bases. Germline values: CDR1 SGHTA, CDR2 FQGNSA. Trimming took 5 bases from V and 1 from J; bases not matched to a gene: 2. The CDR3 has 14 residues. CDR3 amino acids: CASSLTSGTDTQYF. The CDR3 DNA sequence: TGTGCCAGCAGCCTGACTAGCGGCACAGATACGCAGTATTTT. Full variable domain (outside the CDR3, taken from reference TRBV7-2 and TRBJ2-3): GAGVSQSPSNKVTEKGKDVELRCDPISGHTALYWYRQSLGQGLEFLIYFQGNSAPDKSGLPSDRFSAERTGGSVSTLTIQRTQQEDSAVYLCASSLTSGTDTQYFGPGTRLTVL.

The chain recombines TRBV19 with TRBJ2-7; D not resolved. The V gene's germline CDR1 is LNHDA and CDR2 SQIVND (reference sequence). The germline V and J ends were trimmed by 5 bases and 0 bases, with 11 bases remaining between them. The CDR3 sequence is 14 residues long. CDR3 sequence reads: CASSRGFYSYEQYF. The CDR3 DNA sequence: TGTGCCAGTAGTCGAGGTTTTTACTCCTACGAGCAGTACTTC.

The chain is built from TRBV28 and TRBJ1-2, with 8 bases that match TRBD1. The CDR3 loop spans 13 amino acids. V trimming: 5 bases; J trimming: 8 bases; junction bases outside the gene matches: 7. CDR1 is MDHEN, CDR2 SYDVKM, per germline. CDR3 nucleotides: TGTGCCAGCAGTACACAGGGGGGACGGGGCTACACCTTC. This translates into CASSTQGGRGYTF.

The table lists this clone with a count of one. This may arise from a read error, as a much more abundant clone is one base away. The chain recombines TRBV4-1 with TRBJ2-7; TRBD1 agrees at 9 bases. Germline values: CDR1 MGHRA, CDR2 YSYEKL. The length of the CDR3 is 19 residues. The CDR3, as DNA: TGCGCCAGCAGCCAAGATCTGGTGGGTCCCGGGACAGGGAGCTACAAGCAGTACTTC. It is translated as CASSQDLVGPGTGSYKQYF.

The chain has TRBV7-3 and TRBJ2-2, with D possibly being TRBD1 (5 bases). The CDR3 has 16 amino acids. Germline CDR1 is SGHTA and CDR2 is FQGTGA. The V and J ends lost 3 bases and 3 bases respectively, with 14 bases between them. The CDR3 nucleotides read TGTGCCAGCAGCTTGTATTCCCAGGGTCACACCGGGGAGCTGTTTTTT. Residues: CASSLYSQGHTGELFF.

This clone appeared a single time. The chain has TRBV6-6 and TRBJ2-7, with D unresolved. CDR1 is MNHNY, CDR2 SVGAGI, per germline (reference sequence). This CDR3 has 14 residues. Trimming took off 6 bases at V and 6 bases at J, with 18 bases between the two ends. The CDR3 sequence is CASSRSELPSEQYF. The CDR3 DNA reads as TGTGCCAGCAGCCGGAGCGAGTTACCTTCCGAGCAGTACTTC.

This clone was counted a few times. The chain couples TRBV7-2 to TRBJ2-1; TRBD1 might be the D (6 bases). The CDR3 has 16 residues. Germline CDR1 reads SGHTA; CDR2 reads FQGNSA. The germline V and J ends were trimmed by 3 bases and 4 bases, with 16 bases remaining between them. The CDR3 loop reads CASSFDVGRGYNEQFF. The CDR3 DNA follows: TGTGCCAGCAGCTTCGACGTGGGCAGGGGATACAATGAGCAGTTCTTC.

Concerning this clone: Other DNA sequences from this sample encode an identical CDR3 as well. The rearrangement links TRBV5-1 to TRBJ1-5; D unresolved. The V end lost 0 bases, the J end lost 5 bases, and 6 bases lay between the germline ends. The CDR3 covers 13 residues. Germline V gene sequence: CDR1 SGHRS, CDR2 YFSETQ. CDR3 in DNA: TGCGCCAGCAGCTTGGGGACGGATCAGCCCCAGCATTTT. Protein sequence: CASSLGTDQPQHF.

Only a few counts were recorded for this clone. The chain recombines TRBV2 with TRBJ1-5; 7 bases line up with TRBD1. Germline CDR1 and CDR2: SNHLY and FYNNEI. The CDR3 contains 15 residues. The junction had 6 bases not matched to a gene; V was cut back by 6 bases and J by 1 base. CDR3 sequence: CASRGQLRSNQPQHF. The CDR3 DNA follows: TGTGCCAGCAGGGGACAGTTGAGAAGCAATCAGCCCCAGCATTTT.

The rearrangement links TRBV9 to TRBJ2-5, with 12 bases that match TRBD2. After removal of 4 bases from V and 5 bases from J, the junction contained 9 bases not matched to a gene. There are 16 residues in the CDR3. From germline, CDR1 is SGDLS and CDR2 YYNGEE. CDR3 nucleotides: TGTGCCAGCAGCACACGACTAGCGGGAGTTGGGGAGACCCAGTACTTC. It encodes CASSTRLAGVGETQYF.

The chain is built from TRBV6-5 and TRBJ1-5; D is perhaps TRBD1 (6 bases). This CDR3 spans 15 amino acids. The V gene's germline CDR1 is MNHEY and CDR2 SVGAGI. V was cut by 8 bases and J by 5 bases, with 19 bases left in between. CDR3: CASGGGLKPDQPQHF. CDR3 bases: TGTGCCAGCGGGGGGGGGCTAAAACCTGATCAGCCCCAGCATTTT.

This clone has at least ten counts. The chain recombines TRBV2 with TRBJ1-5; D gene ambiguous. CDR3 length: 14 amino acids. V lost 2 bases to trimming and J lost 5 bases, with 10 bases between them. Germline assignment: CDR1 SNHLY and CDR2 FYNNEI. Here the CDR3 DNA reads TGTGCCAGCAGTGAATCCTCTGGGGATCAGCCCCAGCATTTT. It codes for CASSESSGDQPQHF.

The CDR3 region has the DNA TGCGCCAGCAGCTTCGGACAGGGGGTAGGATTGGAGACCCAGTACTTC. It is translated as CASSFGQGVGLETQYF. The chain is built from TRBV5-1 and TRBJ2-5; TRBD1 aligns across 10 bases. This CDR3 spans 16 amino acids. V dropped 2 bases and J dropped 5; count of bases not matched to a gene: 9. Germline V CDR1 and CDR2: SGHRS, YFSETQ.

The rearrangement links TRBV6-5 to TRBJ1-1; D is ambiguous. The CDR3 has 15 residues. Germline V gene sequence: CDR1 MNHEY, CDR2 SVGAGI. Trimming took 0 bases from V and 6 from J, leaving 14 bases between them. As DNA, the CDR3 is TGTGCCAGCAGTTACTCCTTCGGGATGGTCCCTGAAGCTTTCTTT. It translates to CASSYSFGMVPEAFF.

This chain joins TRBV28 and TRBJ2-7, with no clear D. The ends were cut back, 8 bases at V and 2 bases at J, with 16 bases in the middle. This CDR3 is built from 14 residues. Germline V gives CDR1 MDHEN, CDR2 SYDVKM. The CDR3 region has the DNA TGTGCCAGCGCCTCCGGAATCTTTCCCTACGAGCAGTACTTC. This codes for CASASGIFPYEQYF.

V usage is TRBV27 and J usage is TRBJ1-2; 9 bases line up with TRBD1. Per the germline V gene, CDR1 is MNHEY and CDR2 is SMNVEV (reference sequence). CDR3 length: 15 amino acids. The V gene end was trimmed by 5 bases and the J gene end by 2 bases; junction bases not matched to a gene: 6. The CDR3 region is CASSPWTGANYGYTF. The CDR3 DNA follows: TGTGCCAGCAGTCCATGGACAGGGGCGAACTATGGCTACACCTTC.

The chain has TRBV6-5 and TRBJ2-1; either TRBD1 or TRBD2 may supply D (5 bases each). The germline gives CDR1 MNHEY, CDR2 SVGAGI. Trimming pared 3 bases from V and 9 bases from J, leaving 12 bases between. The CDR3 extends over 13 amino acids. The chain's CDR3 is CASSYDSGREQFF. CDR3 DNA: TGTGCCAGCAGTTATGATTCGGGGCGTGAGCAGTTCTTC.